This T cell receptor (beta chain) stems from a study of T-cell reconstitution after alpha-beta-depleted transplantation in children. Germline CDR1 and CDR2: MGHRA and YSYEKL. The CDR3 contains 14 residues. Trimming shortened V by 0 bases and J by 2 bases, and 7 bases separated the two germline ends. Unique molecular identifiers were used in preparing the TCRbeta library. TCRdb independently ran MiXCR on the PCR reads; one entry per CDR3 protein. The repertoire holds about 640,000 distinct CDR3 sequences, 16% seen once, with about 1.1% in the top ten. The input for sequencing was PBMCs from the stem cell graft donor, taken from the stem cell graft. The receptor was derived from a human donor who donated a stem cell graft to a child with acute myeloid leukemia. V gene TRBV4-1 combines with J gene TRBJ1-2; D unresolved. The CDR3 nucleotides are TGCGCCAGCAGCCAAGATATAGCGAACTATGGCTACACCTTC. Amino acids: CASSQDIANYGYTF.